This T cell receptor beta chain appears in the sequencing data of a study of blood T cells in healthy people across ages. On this clonotype itself: The target antigen is unknown.

Healthy Caucasian individuals from Russia aged about 6 to 95 were enrolled as donors. Alongside a J-beta primer mix, a sample-barcoded 5' primer served in a second PCR lasting 7 to 11 cycles. A template-switch adaptor that had 12 random nucleotides put a tag on each cDNA molecule. At least 3 million CDR3-containing paired-end reads were obtained per sample. MiXCR was run by TCRdb on the 5' RACE reads, yielding one entry per CDR3 protein. Here the sample spans about 680,000 distinct CDR3 sequences, 45% to 50% being singletons. Germline CDR1 reads SGHRS; CDR2 reads YFSETQ. The CDR3 is 13 residues long. Trimming left V 3 bases short and J 2 bases short, with 9 bases between. Whole-study findings and limits: The percentage of naive T cells correlated strongly with TCR beta diversity.

The sample comprised blood. This sequence joins TRBV5-1 and TRBJ2-7; no clear D gene. The TCR sequence derives from a woman aged 55-69 years in good health. The chain's CDR3 is CASSWSGPYEQYF. The CDR3 DNA reads as TGCGCCAGCAGCTGGTCAGGACCCTACGAGCAGTACTTC.